This record concerns one TCR beta chain sequence. No antigen is known for it. Within one base of it there is no much larger clone, and no base qualities were kept. This record comes from a study of a mutant IDH1 vaccine in newly diagnosed glioma (dated by TCRdb to about 2021). Turning to the overall study: Patients were given eight vaccinations, in weeks 1, 3, 5, 7, 11, 15, 19 and 23, which matched visits V03 through V10. For exploratory analyses, longitudinal TCRB deep sequencing was carried out in 25 treated patients wherever samples were available. Six visits were used for peripheral blood collection: V03 (baseline), V05, V07, V10, V12 and V13. Prior to enrollment, patients had been given standard therapy consisting of radiotherapy alone, temozolomide alone, or radiochemotherapy with temozolomide, with the combination given to most patients. Of the 32 patients who were treated, 62.5% were male and approximately 40% were female, and the mean age was about 37 years. Vaccination was initiated 4-6 weeks after radiotherapy alone, or concurrently with temozolomide cycles in the chemotherapy-containing groups. Beyond this particular receptor, the publication reports: It was noted by the authors that analyses of patient blood samples could not be reproduced owing to sample limitations. Immune responses induced by the vaccine were seen in approximately 93% of patients across multiple MHC alleles. PBMC samples for TCRB deep sequencing were selected based on availability. No apparent relationship was observed between pseudoprogression and alterations in the top peripheral T cell clonotypes detected by TCRB sequencing.

The time point label corresponds to: week 23, last vaccination. Each vaccine dose was 300 ug of a 20-mer mutant IDH1 peptide in Montanide, given subcutaneously with topical imiquimod. Donors had newly diagnosed WHO grade 3 or 4 IDH1-mutant astrocytomas with loss of nuclear ATRX. The samples were drawn from NOA16, a multicentre, single-arm, open-label phase I trial in Germany that tested a mutant IDH1 peptide vaccine in humans for the first time. Genomic DNA for TCRB sequencing was extracted from EDTA blood using the DNeasy Blood and Tissue Kit. Libraries were prepared through the immunoSEQ multiplex PCR assay. The hsTCRB Kit was used according to the manufacturer's protocol to amplify rearranged TCR beta chain sequences. Sequencing of TCRB libraries was carried out on an Illumina MiSeq. The study's processing was this. Demultiplexing, trimming and gene mapping were performed with the kit vendor's proprietary platform. The clones in this table, taken by TCRdb from immuneACCESS, are in-frame only. Not every clone is retained; where verified, under half of the shortfall comes from an unresolved V gene, and the cause of the rest is unknown. That table gives V, J and clone size, and the DNA gave D and trimming. The sample yields under 45,000 clones; 75% to 95% were counted once. The ten largest clones take up just under 4% of the sample.

Between the V and J ends, shortened by 3 bases and 1 base respectively, the junction contains 9 bases. The CDR3 measures 13 amino acids from cysteine to phenylalanine. Only the CDR3 part of the read is kept: 39 bases, read in frame from the first base. Based on the germline V gene (reference sequence), the CDR1 and CDR2 sequences are GTSNPN and SVGIG. This receptor was obtained from a man aged 50-59 years with glioma. The sequence is built from TRBV30 and TRBJ2-5; the D gene cannot be named for sure. This specimen was PBMCs, taken from a glioma patient whose treatment included an IDH1 peptide vaccine. The nucleotide sequence is given as TGTGCCTGGAGGGGAAACACCCAAGAGACCCAGTACTTC. This gives the protein CAWRGNTQETQYF.